This is a list of T cell receptor beta chains from one sample in a study of T cell repertoires in cytomegalovirus infection. TCRdb fed the reads into MiXCR, producing one record per CDR3 protein. The table includes 900,000 to 950,000 distinct CDR3 sequences, approximately 30% detected once. Their specific antigens are unknown. The source material was cultured CD8+ T cells from PBMCs, sampled from culture after CMV antigen stimulation. Every receptor here comes from a human donor in good health (CMV status not recorded). Some clones in this sample may be carry-over from other donors' samples. Both conserved end residues are part of each CDR3. Clone size is shown for a subset of rows, as once, few, many or a class of expanded clone.

NA	TRBV7-2	TRBJ1-3	CASSPHRGQGQAGNTIYF
NA	TRBV15	TRBJ2-2	CATSRATGDLYTGELFF
few	TRBV6-5	TRBJ1-1	CASSYPRQGGVNTEAFF
NA	TRBV9	TRBJ2-3	CASSVSPMAGGTDTQYF
NA	TRBV9	TRBJ1-2	CASSPPTGERYGYTF
NA	TRBV7-9	TRBJ1-3	CASSSLRVRQGSGNTIYF
NA	TRBV14	TRBJ2-7	CASSHDGGRRGYEQYF
few	TRBV19	TRBJ2-6	CASSLRDTGANVLTF
once	TRBV7-3	TRBJ2-1	CASSLGGNDQFF
few	TRBV6-5	TRBJ2-1	CASSYSSGGNNEQFF
many	TRBV7-6	TRBJ1-1	CASSLGGGQGRWDTEAFF
NA	TRBV4-1	TRBJ1-6	CVSSQEVSRTHNSPLHF
NA	TRBV10-3	TRBJ2-2	CAIPQGENTGELFF
NA	TRBV7-6	TRBJ1-2	CASSWGQCDYGYTF
NA	TRBV7-3	TRBJ2-7	CASSSKGAYEQYF
once	TRBV5-1	TRBJ1-2	CASSYGGLPSQNYTF
few	TRBV7-7	TRBJ2-1	CASSLGTPGVDEQFF
many	TRBV7-6	TRBJ1-5	CASSFGGDQPQHF
once	TRBV5-4	TRBJ1-1	CASSPSQGWPEAFF
few	TRBV7-6	TRBJ2-7	CASSFDGSTYEQYF
NA	TRBV6-2/TRBV6-3	TRBJ1-5	CASSYSRDSAYQPQHF
NA	TRBV18	TRBJ2-1	CASSPRGQGAWDEQFF
few	TRBV27	TRBJ1-1	CASSWGGGNTEAFF
NA	TRBV5-1	TRBJ1-1	CASSLGPGQSNTEAFF
NA	TRBV2	TRBJ2-7	CASGSGTEPYEQYF
few	TRBV13	TRBJ2-2	CASSLFASDPAGELFF
NA	TRBV19	TRBJ2-3	CASMTSGGGGDTQYF
NA	TRBV6-2/TRBV6-3	TRBJ1-1	CASSYWDTELNEAFF
few	TRBV6-2/TRBV6-3	TRBJ2-2	CASSYWGTAANTGELFF
NA	TRBV6-5	TRBJ1-1	CASSSRTGGETEAFF
once	TRBV13	TRBJ2-2	CASSAPRGTNTGELFF
NA	TRBV7-2	TRBJ2-6	CASRATSGGASGTNVLTF
many	TRBV7-8	TRBJ2-5	CASSPRRGGLGETQYF
NA	TRBV7-9	TRBJ1-1	CASSGPLYTEAFF
many	TRBV7-4	TRBJ1-2	CASSLGGARGYTF
NA	TRBV6-5	TRBJ2-2	CASSLSGGAFWTGELFF
NA	TRBV12-3/TRBV12-4	TRBJ2-1	CASSPLAGGGNEQSF
few	TRBV24-1	TRBJ2-1	CATSDLNASGVGGSYNEQFF
NA	TRBV19	TRBJ1-1	CASSIEGRQNTEAFF
NA	TRBV4-1	TRBJ2-7	CASSPTVRVHEQYF
few	TRBV19	TRBJ1-4	CASKSDSGPNEKLFF
NA	TRBV28	TRBJ1-6	CASSLAGGDSPLHF
few	TRBV5-1	TRBJ1-2	CASSSATGTGYGYTF
many	TRBV6-4	TRBJ2-2	CASSDTGQGARDTGELFF
few	TRBV7-6	TRBJ1-1	CASSSPQGATLNTEAFF
NA	TRBV12-5	TRBJ1-2	CASGAGSGYTF
few	TRBV7-9	TRBJ1-1	CASSSRDSNTEAFF
NA	TRBV5-4	TRBJ2-3	CASSRTSPGTDTQYF
NA	TRBV11-3	TRBJ2-1	CASSSLAGPNEQFF
NA	TRBV7-8	TRBJ2-1	CASSLGGRRDNEQFF
few	TRBV6-2/TRBV6-3	TRBJ1-2	CASSFGESYGYTF